This T cell receptor (beta chain) was retrieved from a study of Graves' ophthalmopathy and Graves' hyperthyroidism. Notes on the study in general: The authors also found most expanded thyroid clonotypes above 0.001 frequency in blood.

PBMCs had their origin in fresh peripheral blood (10 ml). This clonotype has just a few counts. Its antigen is not identified. Amplification of the TCR beta CDR3 regions used RNA transcripts (as template). Second-round multiplex PCR came after first-round RT-PCR with HTBI primers. TCRdb redid the calling of the multiplex PCR reads with MiXCR, one entry per CDR3 protein. In the table there are hundreds of thousands of distinct CDR3 sequences, about 47% of which are singletons. The receptor was derived from an adult man with Graves' ophthalmopathy. What was sequenced was peripheral blood.

The DNA for the CDR3 is TGTGCCAGCAGTGAGGGGCGCGCAGGTACTCAGCCCCAGCATTTT. As protein: CASSEGRAGTQPQHF. The chain links TRBV2 to TRBJ1-5; a possible D gene is TRBD1 (5 bases). CDR1 and CDR2 from the germline V gene are SNHLY and FYNNEI. Between the trimmed V and J ends, which lost 3 bases and 6 bases, there was a span of 15 bases. The CDR3 has 15 amino acids.